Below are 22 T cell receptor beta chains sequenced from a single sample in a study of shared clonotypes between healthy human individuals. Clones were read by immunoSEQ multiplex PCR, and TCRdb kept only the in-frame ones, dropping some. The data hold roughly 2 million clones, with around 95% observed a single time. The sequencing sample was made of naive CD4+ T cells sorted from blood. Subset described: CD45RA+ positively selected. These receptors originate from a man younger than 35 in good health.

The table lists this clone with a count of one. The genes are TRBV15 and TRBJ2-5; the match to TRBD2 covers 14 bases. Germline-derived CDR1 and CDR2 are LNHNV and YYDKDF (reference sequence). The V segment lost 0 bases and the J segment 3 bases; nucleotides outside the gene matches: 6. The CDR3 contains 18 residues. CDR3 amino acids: CATSRDGGTSGGKETQYF. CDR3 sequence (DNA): TGTGCCACCAGCAGAGATGGCGGGACTAGCGGGGGTAAAGAGACCCAGTACTTC.

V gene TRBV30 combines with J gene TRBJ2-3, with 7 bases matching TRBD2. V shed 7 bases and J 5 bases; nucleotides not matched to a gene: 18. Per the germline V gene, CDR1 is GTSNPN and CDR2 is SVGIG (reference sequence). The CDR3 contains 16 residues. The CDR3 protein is CAFSPVGAGNRDTQYF. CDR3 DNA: TGTGCCTTTTCCCCTGTGGGAGCGGGAAATAGAGATACGCAGTATTTT.

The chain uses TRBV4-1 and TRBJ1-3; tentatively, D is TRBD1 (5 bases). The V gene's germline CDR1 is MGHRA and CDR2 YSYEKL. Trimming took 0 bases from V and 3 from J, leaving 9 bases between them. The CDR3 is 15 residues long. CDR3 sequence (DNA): TGCGCCAGCAGCCAAGATGACAGACTTGGAAACACCATATATTTT. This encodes CASSQDDRLGNTIYF.

The CDR3 coding sequence is TGTGCCAGCTCGGAGGGAACCTCCGGTAGCGTCGGCGAGCAGTACTTC. Protein: CASSEGTSGSVGEQYF. The chain has TRBV18 and TRBJ2-7; a weak D match, TRBD2 (6 bases). Per the germline V gene, CDR1 is KGHSH and CDR2 is LQKENI. This CDR3 spans 16 amino acids. V lost 6 bases to trimming and J lost 6 bases, with 24 bases between them.

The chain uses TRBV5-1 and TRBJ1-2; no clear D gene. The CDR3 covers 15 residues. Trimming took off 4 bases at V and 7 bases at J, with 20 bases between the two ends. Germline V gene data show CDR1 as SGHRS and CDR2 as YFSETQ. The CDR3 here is CASSPQSGTFGGYTF. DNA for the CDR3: TGCGCCAGCAGCCCCCAGTCTGGTACCTTCGGTGGCTACACCTTC.

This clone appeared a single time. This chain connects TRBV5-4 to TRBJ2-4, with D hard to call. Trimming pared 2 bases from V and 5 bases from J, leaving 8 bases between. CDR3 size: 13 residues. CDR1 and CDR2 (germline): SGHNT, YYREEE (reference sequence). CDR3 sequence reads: CASSFDAQNIQYF. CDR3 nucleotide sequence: TGTGCCAGCAGCTTTGATGCCCAAAACATTCAGTACTTC.

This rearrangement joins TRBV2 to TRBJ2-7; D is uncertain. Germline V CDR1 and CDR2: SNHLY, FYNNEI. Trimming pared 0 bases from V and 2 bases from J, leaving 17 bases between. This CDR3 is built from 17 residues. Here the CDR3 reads CASSEAGSSLIPYEQYF. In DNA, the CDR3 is TGTGCCAGCAGTGAAGCAGGCTCGAGCTTAATTCCCTACGAGCAGTACTTC.

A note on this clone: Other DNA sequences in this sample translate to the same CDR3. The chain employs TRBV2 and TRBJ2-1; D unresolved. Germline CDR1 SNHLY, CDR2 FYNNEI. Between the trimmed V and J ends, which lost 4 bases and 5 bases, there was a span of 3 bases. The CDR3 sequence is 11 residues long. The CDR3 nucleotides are TGTGCCAGCAGTGGGAACAATGAGCAGTTCTTC. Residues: CASSGNNEQFF.

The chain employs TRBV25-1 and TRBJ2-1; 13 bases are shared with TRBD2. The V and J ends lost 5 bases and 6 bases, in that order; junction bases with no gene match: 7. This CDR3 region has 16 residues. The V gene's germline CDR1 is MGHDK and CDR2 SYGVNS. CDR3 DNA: TGTGCCAGCAGTACGTGGACTAGCGGGAGCCCCAATGAGCAGTTCTTC. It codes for CASSTWTSGSPNEQFF. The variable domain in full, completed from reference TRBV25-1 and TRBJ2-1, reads EADIYQTPRYLVIGTGKKITLECSQTMGHDKMYWYQQDPGMELHLIHYSYGVNSTEKGDLSSESTVSRIRTEHFPLTLESARPSHTSQYLCASSTWTSGSPNEQFFGPGTRLTVL.

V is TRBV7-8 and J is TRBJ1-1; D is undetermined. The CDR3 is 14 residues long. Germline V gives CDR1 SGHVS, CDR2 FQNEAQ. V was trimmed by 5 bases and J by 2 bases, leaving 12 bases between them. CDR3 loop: CASSQRRVNTEAFF. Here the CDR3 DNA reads TGTGCCAGCAGCCAGAGGAGGGTTAACACTGAAGCTTTCTTT.

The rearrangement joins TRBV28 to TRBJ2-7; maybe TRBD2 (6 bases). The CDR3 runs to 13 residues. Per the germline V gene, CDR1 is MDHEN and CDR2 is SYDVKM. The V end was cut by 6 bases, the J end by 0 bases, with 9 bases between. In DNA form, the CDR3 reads TGTGCCAGCAGGGCGGGGTCCTCCTACGAGCAGTACTTC. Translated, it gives CASRAGSSYEQYF.

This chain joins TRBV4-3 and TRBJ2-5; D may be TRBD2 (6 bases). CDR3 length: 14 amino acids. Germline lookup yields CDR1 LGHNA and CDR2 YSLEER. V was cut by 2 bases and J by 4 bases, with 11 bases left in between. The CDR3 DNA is TGCGCCAGCAGCCAATGGGGAGCGGGAGAGACCCAGTACTTC. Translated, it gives CASSQWGAGETQYF.

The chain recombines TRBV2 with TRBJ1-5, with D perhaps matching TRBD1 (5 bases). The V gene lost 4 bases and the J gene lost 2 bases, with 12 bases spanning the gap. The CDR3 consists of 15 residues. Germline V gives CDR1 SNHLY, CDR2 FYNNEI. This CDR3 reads CASSGGTAGNQPQHF. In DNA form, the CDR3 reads TGTGCCAGCAGTGGAGGGACTGCGGGCAATCAGCCCCAGCATTTT.

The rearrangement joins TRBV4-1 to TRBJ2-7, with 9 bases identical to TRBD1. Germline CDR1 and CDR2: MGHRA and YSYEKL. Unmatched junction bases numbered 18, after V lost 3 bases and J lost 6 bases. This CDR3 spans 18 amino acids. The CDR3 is CASSHVGGAGQGHCEQYF. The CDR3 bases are TGCGCCAGCAGCCATGTAGGTGGGGCCGGACAGGGGCACTGCGAGCAGTACTTC.

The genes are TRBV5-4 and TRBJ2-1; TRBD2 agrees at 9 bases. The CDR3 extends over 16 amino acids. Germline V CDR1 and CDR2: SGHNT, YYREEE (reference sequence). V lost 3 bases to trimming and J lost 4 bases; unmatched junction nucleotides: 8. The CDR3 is CASSSEPTSGYNEQFF. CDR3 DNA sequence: TGTGCCAGCAGCTCCGAACCGACTAGCGGATACAATGAGCAGTTCTTC.

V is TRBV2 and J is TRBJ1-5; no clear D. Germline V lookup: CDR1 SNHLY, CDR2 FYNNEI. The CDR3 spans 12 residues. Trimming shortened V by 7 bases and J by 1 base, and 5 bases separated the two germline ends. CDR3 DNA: TGTGCCAGCACAGAAAGCAATCAGCCCCAGCATTTT. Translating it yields CASTESNQPQHF. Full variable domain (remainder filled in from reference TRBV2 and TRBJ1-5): EPEVTQTPSHQVTQMGQEVILRCVPISNHLYFYWYRQILGQKVEFLVSFYNNEISEKSEIFDDQFSVERPDGSNFTLKIRSTKLEDSAMYFCASTESNQPQHFGDGTRLSIL.

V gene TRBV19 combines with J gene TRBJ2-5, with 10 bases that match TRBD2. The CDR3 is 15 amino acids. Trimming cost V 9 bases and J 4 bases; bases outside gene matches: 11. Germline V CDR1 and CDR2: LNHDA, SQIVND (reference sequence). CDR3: CASKALAGYGETQYF. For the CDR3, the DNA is TGTGCCAGCAAAGCACTAGCGGGGTATGGAGAGACCCAGTACTTC.

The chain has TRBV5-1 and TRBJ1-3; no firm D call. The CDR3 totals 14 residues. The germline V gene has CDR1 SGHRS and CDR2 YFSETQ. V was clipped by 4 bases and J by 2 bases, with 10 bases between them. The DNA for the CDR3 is TGCGCCAGCAGCATAGGGAGCCCTGGAAACACCATATATTTT. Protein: CASSIGSPGNTIYF.

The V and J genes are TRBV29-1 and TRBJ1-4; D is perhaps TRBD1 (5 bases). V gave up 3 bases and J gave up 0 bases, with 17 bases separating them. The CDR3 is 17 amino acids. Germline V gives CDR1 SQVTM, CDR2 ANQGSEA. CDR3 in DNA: TGCAGCGTTGATGTAGGGGCCTTTTTTGCAACTAATGAAAAACTGTTTTTT. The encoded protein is CSVDVGAFFATNEKLFF.

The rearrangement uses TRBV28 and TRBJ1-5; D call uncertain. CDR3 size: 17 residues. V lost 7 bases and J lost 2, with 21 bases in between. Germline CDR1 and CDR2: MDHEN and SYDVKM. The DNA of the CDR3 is TGTGCCAGCACCACGTTTGGCGACTCTCTCGGCAATCAGCCCCAGCATTTT. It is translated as CASTTFGDSLGNQPQHF.

CDR3 sequence (DNA): TGTGCCAGCAGCCAAGTTCAGATGAACACTGAAGCTTTCTTT. Its translation: CASSQVQMNTEAFF. This rearrangement joins TRBV14 to TRBJ1-1; D is unclear. The CDR3 consists of 14 residues. CDR1 is SGHDN and CDR2 is FVKESK in the germline V gene. The V end lost 1 base, the J end lost 0 bases, and 6 bases lay between the germline ends.

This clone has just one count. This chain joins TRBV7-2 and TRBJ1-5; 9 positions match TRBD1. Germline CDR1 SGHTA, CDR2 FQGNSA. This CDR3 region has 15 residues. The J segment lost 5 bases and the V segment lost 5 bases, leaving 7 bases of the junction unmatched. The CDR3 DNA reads TGTGCCAGCAGCCCGCCGGGACAGGGATATCAGCCCCAGCATTTT. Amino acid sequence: CASSPPGQGYQPQHF. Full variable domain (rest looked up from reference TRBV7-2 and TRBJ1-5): GAGVSQSPSNKVTEKGKDVELRCDPISGHTALYWYRQSLGQGLEFLIYFQGNSAPDKSGLPSDRFSAERTGGSVSTLTIQRTQQEDSAVYLCASSPPGQGYQPQHFGDGTRLSIL.